The entry that follows covers one T cell receptor (beta chain) sequence. What it recognizes is unknown. This sample was included in a study of T cells expressing NK-cell markers. The wider study: Sorted CD3+CD56-NKG2C+, CD3+CD56+NKG2C+ and CD3+CD56+NKG2C- T cells supplied the TCR beta repertoires. General study findings and limits: In a handful of donors, dominant clonotypes made up roughly 28.3-65% of CD3+CD56-NKG2C+ cells.

TCRdb reprocessed the 5' RACE reads, with one entry per CDR3 protein and no DNA. Recorded for this sample: 500,000 to 700,000 distinct CDR3 sequences. Germline lookup yields CDR1 DFQATT and CDR2 SNEGSKA (reference sequence). The CDR3 covers 16 residues. The rearrangement joins TRBV20-1 to TRBJ2-3; the D call from TCRdb, TRBD2, cannot be confirmed without DNA. The clonotype was recovered from a man younger than 35 in good health. The sample comprised blood T cells: a sorted CD56 or NKG2C T cell subset, CD4+ or CD8+ T cells, or bulk PBMC T cells (not recorded which). The CDR3 loop is CSAAPAVAGPGDTQYF.